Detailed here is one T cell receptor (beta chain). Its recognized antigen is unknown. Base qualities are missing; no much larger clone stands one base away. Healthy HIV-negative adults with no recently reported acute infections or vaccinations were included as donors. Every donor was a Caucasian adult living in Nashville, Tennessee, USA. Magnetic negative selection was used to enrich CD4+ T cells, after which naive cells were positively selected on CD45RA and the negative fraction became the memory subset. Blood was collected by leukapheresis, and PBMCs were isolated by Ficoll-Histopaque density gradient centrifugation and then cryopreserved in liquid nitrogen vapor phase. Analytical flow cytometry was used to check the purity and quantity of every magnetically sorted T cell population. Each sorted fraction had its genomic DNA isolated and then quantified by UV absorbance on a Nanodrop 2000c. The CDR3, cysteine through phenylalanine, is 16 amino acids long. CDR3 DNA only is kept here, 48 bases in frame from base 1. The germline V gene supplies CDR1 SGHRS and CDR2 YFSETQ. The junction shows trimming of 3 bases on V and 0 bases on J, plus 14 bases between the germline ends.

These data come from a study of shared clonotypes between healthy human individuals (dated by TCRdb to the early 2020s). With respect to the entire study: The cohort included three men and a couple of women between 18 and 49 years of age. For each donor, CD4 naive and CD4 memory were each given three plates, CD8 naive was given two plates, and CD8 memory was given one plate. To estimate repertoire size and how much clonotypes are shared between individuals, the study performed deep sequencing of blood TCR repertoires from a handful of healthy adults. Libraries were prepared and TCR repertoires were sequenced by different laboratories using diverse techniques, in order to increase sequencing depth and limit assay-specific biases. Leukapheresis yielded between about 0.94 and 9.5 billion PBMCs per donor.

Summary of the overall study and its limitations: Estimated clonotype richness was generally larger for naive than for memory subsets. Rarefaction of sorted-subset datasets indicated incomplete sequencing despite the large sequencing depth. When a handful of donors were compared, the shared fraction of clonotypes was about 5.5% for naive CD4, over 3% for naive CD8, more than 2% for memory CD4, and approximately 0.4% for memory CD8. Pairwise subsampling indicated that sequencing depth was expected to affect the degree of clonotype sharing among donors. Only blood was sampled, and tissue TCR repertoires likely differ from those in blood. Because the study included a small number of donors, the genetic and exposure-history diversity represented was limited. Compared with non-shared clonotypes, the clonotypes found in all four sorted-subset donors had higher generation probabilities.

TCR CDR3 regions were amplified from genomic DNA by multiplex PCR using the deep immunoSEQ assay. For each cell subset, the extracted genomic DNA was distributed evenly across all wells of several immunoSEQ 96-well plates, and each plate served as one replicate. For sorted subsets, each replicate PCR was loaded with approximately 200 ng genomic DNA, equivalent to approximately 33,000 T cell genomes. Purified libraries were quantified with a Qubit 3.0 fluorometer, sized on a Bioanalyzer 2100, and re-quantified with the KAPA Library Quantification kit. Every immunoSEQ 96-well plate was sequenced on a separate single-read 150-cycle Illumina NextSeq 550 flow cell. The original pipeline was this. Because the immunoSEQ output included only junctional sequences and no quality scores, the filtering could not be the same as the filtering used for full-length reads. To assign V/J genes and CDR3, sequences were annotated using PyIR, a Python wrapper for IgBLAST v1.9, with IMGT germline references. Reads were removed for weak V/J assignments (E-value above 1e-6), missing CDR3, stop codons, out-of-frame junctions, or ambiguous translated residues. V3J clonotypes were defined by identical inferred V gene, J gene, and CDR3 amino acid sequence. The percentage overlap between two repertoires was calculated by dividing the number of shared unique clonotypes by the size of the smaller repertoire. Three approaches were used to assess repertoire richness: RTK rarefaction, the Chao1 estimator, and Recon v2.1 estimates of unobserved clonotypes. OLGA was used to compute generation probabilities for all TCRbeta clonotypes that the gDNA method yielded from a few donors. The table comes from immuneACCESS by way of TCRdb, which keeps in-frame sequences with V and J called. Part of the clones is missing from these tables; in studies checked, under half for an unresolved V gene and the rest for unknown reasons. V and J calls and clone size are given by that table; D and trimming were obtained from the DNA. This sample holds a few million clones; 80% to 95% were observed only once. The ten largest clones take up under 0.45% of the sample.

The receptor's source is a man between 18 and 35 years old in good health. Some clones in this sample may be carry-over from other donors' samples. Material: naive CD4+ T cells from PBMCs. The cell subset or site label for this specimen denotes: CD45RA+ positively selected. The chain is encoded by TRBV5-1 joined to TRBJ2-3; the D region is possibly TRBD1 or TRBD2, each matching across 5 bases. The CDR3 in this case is CASSSGPVTSTDTQYF. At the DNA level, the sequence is TGCGCCAGCAGCTCGGGACCCGTTACTAGCACAGATACGCAGTATTTT.